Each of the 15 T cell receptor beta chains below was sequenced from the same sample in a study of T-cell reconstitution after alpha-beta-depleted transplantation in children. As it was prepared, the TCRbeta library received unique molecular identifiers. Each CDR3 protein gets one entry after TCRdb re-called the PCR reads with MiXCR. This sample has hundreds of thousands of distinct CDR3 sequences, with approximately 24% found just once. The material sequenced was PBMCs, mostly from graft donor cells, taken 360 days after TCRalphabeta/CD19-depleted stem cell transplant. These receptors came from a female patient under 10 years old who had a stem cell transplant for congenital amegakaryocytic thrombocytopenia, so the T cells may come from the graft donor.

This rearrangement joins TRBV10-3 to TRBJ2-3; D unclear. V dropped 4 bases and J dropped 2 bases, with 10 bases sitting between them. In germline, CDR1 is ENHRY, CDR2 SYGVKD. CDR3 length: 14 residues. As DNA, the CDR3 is TGTGCCATCAGTGCCGGCAGGATCACAGATACGCAGTATTTT. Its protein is CAISAGRITDTQYF.

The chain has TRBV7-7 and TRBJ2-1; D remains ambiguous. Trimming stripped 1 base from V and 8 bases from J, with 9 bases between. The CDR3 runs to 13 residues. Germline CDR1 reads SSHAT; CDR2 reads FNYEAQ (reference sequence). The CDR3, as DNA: TGTGCCAGCAGCTTAGGAAAGGGCCATGAGCAGTTCTTC. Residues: CASSLGKGHEQFF. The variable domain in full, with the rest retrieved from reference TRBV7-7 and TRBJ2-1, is GAGVSQSPRYKVTKRGQDVTLRCDPISSHATLYWYQQALGQGPEFLTYFNYEAQPDKSGLPSDRFSAERPEGSISTLTIQRTEQRDSAMYRCASSLGKGHEQFFGPGTRLTVL.

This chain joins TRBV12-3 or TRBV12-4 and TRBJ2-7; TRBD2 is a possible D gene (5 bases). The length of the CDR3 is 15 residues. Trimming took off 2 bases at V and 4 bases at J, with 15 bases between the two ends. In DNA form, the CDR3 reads TGTGCCAGCAGTTTACGGCCTAGCAGAATTTACGAGCAGTACTTC. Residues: CASSLRPSRIYEQYF.

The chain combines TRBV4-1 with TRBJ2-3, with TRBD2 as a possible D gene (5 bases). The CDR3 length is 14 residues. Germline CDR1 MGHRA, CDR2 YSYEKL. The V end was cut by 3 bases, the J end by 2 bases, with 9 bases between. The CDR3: CASSQREITDTQYF. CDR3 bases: TGCGCCAGCAGCCAGAGGGAGATCACAGATACGCAGTATTTT.

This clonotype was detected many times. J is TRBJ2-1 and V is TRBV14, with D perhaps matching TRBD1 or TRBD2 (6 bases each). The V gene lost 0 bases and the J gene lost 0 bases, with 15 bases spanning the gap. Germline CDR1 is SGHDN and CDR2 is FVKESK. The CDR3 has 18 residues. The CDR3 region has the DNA TGTGCCAGCAGCCAAGAGAGGAGGGACACCTACTCCTACAATGAGCAGTTCTTC. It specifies CASSQERRDTYSYNEQFF. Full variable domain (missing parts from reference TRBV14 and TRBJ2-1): EAGVTQFPSHSVIEKGQTVTLRCDPISGHDNLYWYRRVMGKEIKFLLHFVKESKQDESGMPNNRFLAERTGGTYSTLKVQPAELEDSGVYFCASSQERRDTYSYNEQFFGPGTRLTVL.

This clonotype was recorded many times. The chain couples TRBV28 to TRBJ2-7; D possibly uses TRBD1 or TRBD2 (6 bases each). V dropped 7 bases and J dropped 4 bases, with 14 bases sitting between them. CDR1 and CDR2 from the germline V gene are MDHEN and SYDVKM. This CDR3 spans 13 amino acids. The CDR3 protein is CASIGGLPYEQYF. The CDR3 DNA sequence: TGTGCCAGCATAGGGGGACTCCCGTACGAGCAGTACTTC.

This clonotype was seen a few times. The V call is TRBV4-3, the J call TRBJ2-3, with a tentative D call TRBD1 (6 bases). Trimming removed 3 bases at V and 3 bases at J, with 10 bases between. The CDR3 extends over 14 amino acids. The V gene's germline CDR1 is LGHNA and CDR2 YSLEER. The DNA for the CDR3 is TGCGCCAGCAGCCAGTTCACAGGGACAGATACGCAGTATTTT. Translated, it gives CASSQFTGTDTQYF.

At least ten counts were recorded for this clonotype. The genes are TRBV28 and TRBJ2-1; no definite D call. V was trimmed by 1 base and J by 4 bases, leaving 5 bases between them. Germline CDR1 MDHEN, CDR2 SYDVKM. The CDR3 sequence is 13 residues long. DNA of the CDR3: TGTGCCAGCAGTTTATCGGGTTACAATGAGCAGTTCTTC. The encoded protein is CASSLSGYNEQFF.

The CDR3 coding sequence is TGTGCCAGCAGCTTAGCTGGTCGGACCTCCTACGAGCAGTACTTC. It encodes CASSLAGRTSYEQYF. The chain employs TRBV7-2 and TRBJ2-7; D ambiguous. The V gene lost 0 bases and the J gene lost 0 bases, with 9 bases spanning the gap. This CDR3 is 15 amino acids long. Germline V gene sequence: CDR1 SGHTA, CDR2 FQGNSA. Using reference TRBV7-2 and TRBJ2-7 for the parts outside the CDR3, the full variable domain is GAGVSQSPSNKVTEKGKDVELRCDPISGHTALYWYRQSLGQGLEFLIYFQGNSAPDKSGLPSDRFSAERTGGSVSTLTIQRTQQEDSAVYLCASSLAGRTSYEQYFGPGTRLTVT.

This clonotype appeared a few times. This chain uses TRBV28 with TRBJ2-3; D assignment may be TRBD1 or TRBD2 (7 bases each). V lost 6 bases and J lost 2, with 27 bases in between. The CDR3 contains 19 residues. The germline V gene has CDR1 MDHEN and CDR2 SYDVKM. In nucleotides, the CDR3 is TGTGCCAGCAGCTTGACCGGACAGGAATGGGGAGGGACCACAGATACGCAGTATTTT. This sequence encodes CASSLTGQEWGGTTDTQYF. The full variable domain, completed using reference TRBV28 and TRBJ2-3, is DVKVTQSSRYLVKRTGEKVFLECVQDMDHENMFWYRQDPGLGLRLIYFSYDVKMKEKGDIPEGYSVSREKKERFSLILESASTNQTSMYLCASSLTGQEWGGTTDTQYFGPGTRLTVL.

The CDR3 nucleotides are TGTGCCAGCAGCTTTAAGGCCGGAAACAATGAGCAGTTCTTC. As protein: CASSFKAGNNEQFF. The rearrangement links TRBV7-8 to TRBJ2-1, with no clear D. Germline V gene sequence: CDR1 SGHVS, CDR2 FQNEAQ. This CDR3 region has 14 residues. Trimming stripped 3 bases from V and 5 bases from J, with 11 bases between.

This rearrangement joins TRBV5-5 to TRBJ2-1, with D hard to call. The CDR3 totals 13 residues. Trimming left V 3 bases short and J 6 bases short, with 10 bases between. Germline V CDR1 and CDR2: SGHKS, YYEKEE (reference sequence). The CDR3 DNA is TGTGCCAGCAGCTCCCTAAGGACCAATGAGCAGTTCTTC. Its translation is CASSSLRTNEQFF.

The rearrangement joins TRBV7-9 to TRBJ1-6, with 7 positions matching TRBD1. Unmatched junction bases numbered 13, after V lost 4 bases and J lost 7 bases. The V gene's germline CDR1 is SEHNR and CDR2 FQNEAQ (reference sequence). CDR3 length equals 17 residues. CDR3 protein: CASSSTLTGFGNSPLHF. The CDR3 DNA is TGTGCCAGCAGCTCCACTTTGACAGGGTTTGGAAATTCACCCCTCCACTTT.

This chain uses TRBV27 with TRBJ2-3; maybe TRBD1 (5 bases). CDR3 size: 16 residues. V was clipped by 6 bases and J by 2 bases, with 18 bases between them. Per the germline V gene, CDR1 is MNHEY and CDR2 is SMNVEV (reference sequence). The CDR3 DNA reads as TGTGCCAGCAGATCTGAACTCAGGGCAAACACAGATACGCAGTATTTT. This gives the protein CASRSELRANTDTQYF.

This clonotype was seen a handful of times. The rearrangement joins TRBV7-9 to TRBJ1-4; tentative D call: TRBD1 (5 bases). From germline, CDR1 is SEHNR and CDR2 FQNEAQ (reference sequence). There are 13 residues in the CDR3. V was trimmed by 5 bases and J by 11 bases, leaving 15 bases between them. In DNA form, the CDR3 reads TGTGCCAGCAGCGAACGACAGCGACCCAAACTGTTTTTT. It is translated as CASSERQRPKLFF. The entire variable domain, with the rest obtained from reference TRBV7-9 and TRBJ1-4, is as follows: DTGVSQNPRHKITKRGQNVTFRCDPISEHNRLYWYRQTLGQGPEFLTYFQNEAQLEKSRLLSDRFSAERPKGSFSTLEIQRTEQGDSAMYLCASSERQRPKLFFGSGTQLSVL.